The next 20 T cell receptor beta chains were all read from a single sample in a study of T cells in pancreatic ductal adenocarcinoma. No neoadjuvant therapy was given to the selected pancreatic ductal adenocarcinoma patients before their surgery. Only in-frame clones appear in the TCRdb table, and some are missing; sequencing was by immunoSEQ multiplex PCR. Here the sample spans roughly 100,000 clones, roughly 96% being singletons. Sequencing input: PBMCs. All receptors derive from a human donor with pancreatic ductal adenocarcinoma.

The chain is built from TRBV5-4 and TRBJ2-2; 15 nucleotides line up with TRBD2. Germline trimming cut 3 bases from V and 6 bases from J; bases unmatched to any gene: 12. Germline V gene lookup returns CDR1 SGHNT and CDR2 YYREEE (reference sequence). The CDR3 is 19 residues long. The CDR3 protein is CASSSRTSGRGLRAGELFF. CDR3 nucleotides: TGTGCCAGCAGCTCGAGGACTAGCGGGAGGGGGTTGAGGGCCGGGGAGCTGTTTTTT.

The rearrangement joins TRBV11-1 to TRBJ2-7; perhaps TRBD1 as D (5 bases). The CDR3 length is 15 residues. Germline CDR1 is SGHAT and CDR2 is FQDESV (reference sequence). The ends were cut back, 3 bases at V and 4 bases at J, with 16 bases in the middle. CDR3 nucleotides: TGTGCCAGCAGCTTCGACAGTAGTAACTTTTACGAGCAGTACTTC. Encoded protein: CASSFDSSNFYEQYF. The full variable domain, completed using reference TRBV11-1 and TRBJ2-7, is EAEVAQSPRYKITEKSQAVAFWCDPISGHATLYWYRQILGQGPELLVQFQDESVVDDSQLPKDRFSAERLKGVDSTLKIQPAELGDSAMYLCASSFDSSNFYEQYFGPGTRLTVT.

The rearrangement joins TRBV9 to TRBJ1-5, with 10 bases matching TRBD1. Trimming took 4 bases from V and 5 from J; bases not matched to a gene: 6. CDR1 SGDLS and CDR2 YYNGEE come from the germline V gene. This CDR3 region has 15 residues. The CDR3 coding sequence is TGTGCCAGCAGCATGAGACAGGGGGCATATCAGCCCCAGCATTTT. Protein sequence: CASSMRQGAYQPQHF.

The chain joins TRBV7-2 to TRBJ2-1, with a possible D match to TRBD2 (6 bases). Between the trimmed V and J ends, which lost 2 bases and 7 bases, there was a span of 12 bases. Germline V gene lookup returns CDR1 SGHTA and CDR2 FQGNSA. The length of the CDR3 is 14 residues. The CDR3 DNA reads as TGTGCCAGCAGCTTATTTAGCGGACGTAATGAGCAGTTCTTC. Translating it yields CASSLFSGRNEQFF. Based on the CDR3 plus reference TRBV7-2 and TRBJ2-1, the full variable domain is GAGVSQSPSNKVTEKGKDVELRCDPISGHTALYWYRQSLGQGLEFLIYFQGNSAPDKSGLPSDRFSAERTGGSVSTLTIQRTQQEDSAVYLCASSLFSGRNEQFFGPGTRLTVL.

The rearrangement joins TRBV7-3 to TRBJ2-7; D possibly corresponds to TRBD2 (5 bases). This CDR3 spans 13 amino acids. With 1 base removed from V and 8 bases from J, the gap between germline ends came to 12 bases. CDR1 and CDR2 from the germline V gene are SGHTA and FQGTGA. The CDR3: CASSLMREGQQYF. CDR3 in DNA: TGTGCCAGCAGCTTAATGCGTGAGGGCCAGCAGTACTTC.

V is TRBV19 and J is TRBJ1-4; a possible D gene is TRBD1 (5 bases). The germline V and J ends were trimmed by 8 bases and 6 bases, with 13 bases remaining between them. Germline-derived CDR1 and CDR2 are LNHDA and SQIVND (reference sequence). The CDR3 totals 13 residues. Written as DNA, the CDR3 is TGTGCCAGTGCTTCAGGGCGTGATGAAAAACTGTTTTTT. It codes for CASASGRDEKLFF. The full variable domain, rest sourced from reference TRBV19 and TRBJ1-4, is DGGITQSPKYLFRKEGQNVTLSCEQNLNHDAMYWYRQDPGQGLRLIYYSQIVNDFQKGDIAEGYSVSREKKESFPLTVTSAQKNPTAFYLCASASGRDEKLFFGSGTQLSVL.

This rearrangement joins TRBV4-2 to TRBJ2-3; 11 nucleotides line up with TRBD2. The germline CDR1 and CDR2 sequences are LGHNA and YNFKEQ. CDR3 length: 15 residues. V shed 2 bases, J shed 5 bases, and the junction held 3 bases outside the gene matches. The CDR3 reads CASSQIAGGLDTQYF. CDR3 sequence (DNA): TGTGCCAGCAGCCAAATAGCGGGAGGGCTAGATACGCAGTATTTT.

This sequence joins TRBV7-2 and TRBJ1-4; D gene uncertain. Trimming took 1 base from V and 3 from J, leaving 9 bases between them. The V gene's germline CDR1 is SGHTA and CDR2 FQGNSA. This CDR3 spans 15 amino acids. The CDR3 nucleotides are TGTGCCAGCAGCTTAGATTACGGTCCTAATGAAAAACTGTTTTTT. Residues: CASSLDYGPNEKLFF.

The V and J genes are TRBV6-1 and TRBJ2-7, with D uncertain. V lost 7 bases and J lost 1, with 8 bases in between. This CDR3 contains 12 residues. CDR1 is MNHNS, CDR2 SASEGT, per germline. CDR3: CASTSQSYEQYF. For the CDR3, the DNA is TGTGCCAGCACTAGTCAGTCCTACGAGCAGTACTTC.

The chain joins TRBV27 to TRBJ1-4, with 7 positions matching TRBD1. This CDR3 has 18 residues. The J segment lost 0 bases and the V segment lost 5 bases, leaving 12 bases of the junction unmatched. Germline V CDR1 and CDR2: MNHEY, SMNVEV (reference sequence). In nucleotides, the CDR3 is TGTGCCAGCAGTCCCCTAGGGACAGTATTAGCAACTAATGAAAAACTGTTTTTT. It yields the protein CASSPLGTVLATNEKLFF.

V gene TRBV19 combines with J gene TRBJ1-5; weak D call: TRBD1 (6 bases). CDR3 length equals 14 residues. Germline CDR1 is LNHDA and CDR2 is SQIVND (reference sequence). Trimming stripped 4 bases from V and 3 bases from J, with 10 bases between. This CDR3 is CASSTGQFNQPQHF. CDR3 DNA: TGTGCCAGTAGTACAGGACAGTTCAATCAGCCCCAGCATTTT.

V usage is TRBV18 and J usage is TRBJ2-3, with 9 nucleotides matching TRBD1. The trim removed 4 bases at V and 4 bases at J, leaving 9 bases unmatched. The V gene's germline CDR1 is KGHSH and CDR2 LQKENI. The CDR3 is made up of 16 amino acids. The CDR3 spells CASSRGQGDPPDTQYF. CDR3 sequence (DNA): TGTGCCAGCTCACGGGGACAGGGAGACCCCCCAGATACGCAGTATTTT.

The rearrangement uses TRBV10-3 and TRBJ2-7, with D hard to call. This CDR3 contains 12 residues. Germline CDR1 is ENHRY and CDR2 is SYGVKD. The V and J ends lost 3 bases and 6 bases respectively, with 9 bases between them. The CDR3 DNA is TGTGCCATCAGTGATGATAAGCCCGAGCAGTACTTC. Translating it yields CAISDDKPEQYF.

The chain couples TRBV4-1 to TRBJ1-4; D gene uncertain. Germline CDR1 MGHRA, CDR2 YSYEKL. The V end was cut by 1 base, the J end by 8 bases, with 14 bases between. This CDR3 is built from 15 residues. The CDR3 coding sequence is TGCGCCAGCAGCCAAGGAGGCCAGAACTTCGAAAAACTGTTTTTT. Translation: CASSQGGQNFEKLFF.

V usage is TRBV7-2 and J usage is TRBJ2-3; no definite D call. Germline CDR1 reads SGHTA; CDR2 reads FQGNSA. This CDR3 is 14 amino acids long. V was cut by 2 bases and J by 1 base, with 7 bases left in between. CDR3 nucleotides: TGTGCCAGCAGCTTAACGCCGGGCACAGATACGCAGTATTTT. This encodes CASSLTPGTDTQYF.

The chain couples TRBV29-1 to TRBJ1-2; 10 bases line up with TRBD1. Germline CDR1 and CDR2: SQVTM and ANQGSEA. Trimming took 6 bases from V and 5 from J; bases not matched to a gene: 6. There are 13 residues in the CDR3. CDR3 sequence: CSVDRGPGYGYTF. The CDR3 nucleotides are TGCAGCGTCGACAGGGGGCCTGGTTATGGCTACACCTTC.

The gene calls are TRBV2 and TRBJ2-5; a weak D match, TRBD2 (6 bases). The V and J ends lost 2 bases and 8 bases respectively, with 12 bases between them. The germline V gene encodes CDR1 SNHLY and CDR2 FYNNEI. The CDR3 runs 13 residues. CDR3 nucleotides: TGTGCCAGCAGTGAATCCAGGGAGGAAACCCAGTACTTC. Translating it yields CASSESREETQYF. Full variable domain (missing parts from reference TRBV2 and TRBJ2-5): EPEVTQTPSHQVTQMGQEVILRCVPISNHLYFYWYRQILGQKVEFLVSFYNNEISEKSEIFDDQFSVERPDGSNFTLKIRSTKLEDSAMYFCASSESREETQYFGPGTRLLVL.

The CDR3 is CASSKGGKDQPQHF. The CDR3 DNA is TGTGCCAGCAGTAAAGGGGGCAAGGATCAGCCCCAGCATTTT. This rearrangement joins TRBV2 to TRBJ1-5; 7 nucleotides agree with TRBD1. Germline V lookup: CDR1 SNHLY, CDR2 FYNNEI. This CDR3 spans 14 amino acids. V dropped 5 bases and J dropped 5; count of bases not matched to a gene: 6.

This clone was observed a handful of times. The rearrangement uses TRBV5-7 and TRBJ1-2; 8 bases line up with TRBD1. TRBV5-7 is classed as an ORF, of uncertain function. There are 15 residues in the CDR3. Germline trimming cut 4 bases from V and 6 bases from J; bases unmatched to any gene: 11. The CDR3 bases are TGTGCCAGCAGCCCTGGACGGACAGGGCAGCATGGCTACACCTTC. Its translation is CASSPGRTGQHGYTF.

This clone was seen only once. Other DNA sequences in the sample encode the same CDR3. This rearrangement joins TRBV5-4 to TRBJ2-3; D is undetermined. The CDR3 totals 14 residues. The germline gives CDR1 SGHNT, CDR2 YYREEE (reference sequence). V was cut by 2 bases and J by 3 bases, with 10 bases left in between. CDR3 sequence: CASSFSSGTDTQYF. The CDR3 DNA follows: TGTGCCAGCAGCTTTAGTTCGGGTACAGATACGCAGTATTTT.